This entry describes one T cell receptor (beta chain). The antigen remains undetermined. Different DNA sequences within this sample yield the same CDR3. The PCR made use of 60 Vbeta and 13 Jbeta primers. Sequencing used immunoSEQ multiplex PCR; TCRdb keeps in-frame clones, though not all of them. The repertoire holds roughly 200,000 clones, approximately 82% seen once, with roughly 0.58% in the top ten. The data stem from a study of cytomegalovirus exposure and HLA in healthy donors. V was pared by 4 bases and J by 2 bases, with 0 bases of the junction left unmatched. Germline-derived CDR1 and CDR2 are MNHNS and SASEGT. This CDR3 region has 15 residues. Study outcomes and limitations: For most subjects, TCR beta sequences were reported to predict HLA-A and HLA-B alleles with accuracy.

Source material: PBMCs. V gene TRBV6-1 combines with J gene TRBJ2-2; 11 bases align to TRBD2. This TCR was sampled from a woman aged 40 to 55 in good health and CMV-seronegative. The CDR3 reads CASSGLAGNTGELFF. The CDR3 DNA sequence: TGTGCCAGCAGTGGACTAGCGGGAAACACCGGGGAGCTGTTTTTT.